This record looks at one TCR beta chain sequence and its context. The data belong to a study of cytomegalovirus exposure and HLA in healthy donors. Germline assignment: CDR1 LNHNV and CDR2 YYDKDF (reference sequence). The V segment lost 0 bases and the J segment 3 bases; nucleotides outside the gene matches: 3. CDR3 size: 16 residues. The primer mix had 60 Vbeta and 13 Jbeta primers. The table came from immunoSEQ multiplex PCR; TCRdb's copy has only in-frame clones and leaves some out. This table has about 280,000 clones, approximately 90% appearing once. While unrecorded immune exposures were likely, the donors were nominally healthy when sampled.

Sequenced: PBMCs. The TCR was taken from a woman aged 18-29 years in good health and CMV-seronegative. V and J are TRBV15 and TRBJ2-3; the match to TRBD2 covers 10 bases. The CDR3 DNA sequence: TGTGCCACCAGCAGAGATCAACTAGCGGGGACAGATACGCAGTATTTT. This sequence encodes CATSRDQLAGTDTQYF. Looking up the rest from reference TRBV15 and TRBJ2-3 gives the full variable domain: DAMVIQNPRYQVTQFGKPVTLSCSQTLNHNVMYWYQQKSSQAPKLLFHYYDKDFNNEADTPDNFQSRRPNTSFCFLDIRSPGLGDTAMYLCATSRDQLAGTDTQYFGPGTRLTVL.